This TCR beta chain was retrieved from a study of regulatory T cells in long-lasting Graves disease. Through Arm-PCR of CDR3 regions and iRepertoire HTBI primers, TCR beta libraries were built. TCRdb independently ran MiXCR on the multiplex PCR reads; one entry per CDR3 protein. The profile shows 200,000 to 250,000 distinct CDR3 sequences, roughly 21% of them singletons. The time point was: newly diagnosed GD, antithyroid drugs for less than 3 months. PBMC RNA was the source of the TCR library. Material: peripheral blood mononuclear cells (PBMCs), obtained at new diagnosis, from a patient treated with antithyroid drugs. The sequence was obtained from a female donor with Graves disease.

CDR3 in DNA: TGTGCCAGCAGCCAAGACGGTTACCCGCAACCAGATACGCAGTATTTT. Translated: CASSQDGYPQPDTQYF. This rearrangement joins TRBV3-1 to TRBJ2-3; no clear D gene. The CDR3 extends over 16 amino acids. CDR1 is LGHDT and CDR2 is YNNKEL in the germline V gene (reference sequence). Trimming removed 0 bases at V and 4 bases at J, with 14 bases between.